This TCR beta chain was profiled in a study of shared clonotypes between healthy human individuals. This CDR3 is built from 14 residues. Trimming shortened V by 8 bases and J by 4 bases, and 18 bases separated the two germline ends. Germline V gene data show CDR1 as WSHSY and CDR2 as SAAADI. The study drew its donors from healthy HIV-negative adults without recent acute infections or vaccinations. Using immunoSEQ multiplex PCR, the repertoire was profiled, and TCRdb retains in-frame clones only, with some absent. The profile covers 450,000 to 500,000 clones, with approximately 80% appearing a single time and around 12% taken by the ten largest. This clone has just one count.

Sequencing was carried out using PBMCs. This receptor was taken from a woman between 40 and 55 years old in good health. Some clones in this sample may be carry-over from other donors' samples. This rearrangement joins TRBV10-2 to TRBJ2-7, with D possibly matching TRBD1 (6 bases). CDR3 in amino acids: CASWSGRGRYEQYF. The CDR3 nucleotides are TGCGCCAGCTGGTCGGGCAGGGGCAGATACGAGCAGTACTTC.